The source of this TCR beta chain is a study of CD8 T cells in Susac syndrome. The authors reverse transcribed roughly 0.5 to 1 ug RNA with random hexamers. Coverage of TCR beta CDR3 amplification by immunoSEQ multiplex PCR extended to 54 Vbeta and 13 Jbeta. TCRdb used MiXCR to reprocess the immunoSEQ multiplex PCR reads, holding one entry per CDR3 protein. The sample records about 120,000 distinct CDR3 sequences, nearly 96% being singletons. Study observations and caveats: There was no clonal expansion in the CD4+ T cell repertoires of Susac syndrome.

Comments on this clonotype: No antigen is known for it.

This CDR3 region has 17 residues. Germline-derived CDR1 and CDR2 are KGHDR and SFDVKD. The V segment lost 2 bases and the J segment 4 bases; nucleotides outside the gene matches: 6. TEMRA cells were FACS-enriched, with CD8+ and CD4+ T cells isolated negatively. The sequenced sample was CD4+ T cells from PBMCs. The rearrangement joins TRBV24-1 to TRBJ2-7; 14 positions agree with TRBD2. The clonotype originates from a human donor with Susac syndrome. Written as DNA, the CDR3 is TGTGCCACCAGTGATTCACAGACTAGCGGGAGGGGTTACGAGCAGTACTTC. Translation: CATSDSQTSGRGYEQYF.